This paragraph reports one T cell receptor beta chain. The data belong to a study of beta chain features in type 1 diabetes. The study reverse transcribed the entire isolated RNA, so it sequenced expressed TCRB transcripts. The table came from immunoSEQ multiplex PCR; TCRdb's copy has only in-frame clones and leaves some out. This sample has around 250,000 clones, with approximately 70% found just once. The CDR3 contains 11 residues. Germline lookup yields CDR1 MNHNY and CDR2 SVGAGI (reference sequence). V was clipped by 7 bases and J by 2 bases, with 5 bases between them. The chain joins TRBV6-6 to TRBJ1-1; the D is unclear. Sequencing was performed on naive CD4+ T cells from blood. The receptor's source is a man aged 25 to 40 in good health. The chain's CDR3 is CASTFNTEAFF. The CDR3 region has the DNA TGTGCCAGCACCTTCAACACTGAAGCTTTCTTT.